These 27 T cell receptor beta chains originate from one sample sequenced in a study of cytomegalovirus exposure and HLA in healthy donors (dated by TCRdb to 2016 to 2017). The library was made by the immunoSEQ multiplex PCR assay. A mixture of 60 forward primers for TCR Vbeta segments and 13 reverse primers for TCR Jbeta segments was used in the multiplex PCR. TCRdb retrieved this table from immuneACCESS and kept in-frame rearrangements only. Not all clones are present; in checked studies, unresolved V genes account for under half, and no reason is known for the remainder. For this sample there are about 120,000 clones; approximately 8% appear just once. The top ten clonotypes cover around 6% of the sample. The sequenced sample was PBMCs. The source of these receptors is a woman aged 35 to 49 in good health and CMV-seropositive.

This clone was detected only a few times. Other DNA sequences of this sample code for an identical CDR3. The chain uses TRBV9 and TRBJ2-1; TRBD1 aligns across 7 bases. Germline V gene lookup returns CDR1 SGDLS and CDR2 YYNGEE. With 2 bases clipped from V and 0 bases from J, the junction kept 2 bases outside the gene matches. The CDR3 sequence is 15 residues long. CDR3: CASSVAGGSYNEQFF. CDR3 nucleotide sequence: TGTGCCAGCAGCGTTGCAGGGGGCTCCTACAATGAGCAGTTCTTC.

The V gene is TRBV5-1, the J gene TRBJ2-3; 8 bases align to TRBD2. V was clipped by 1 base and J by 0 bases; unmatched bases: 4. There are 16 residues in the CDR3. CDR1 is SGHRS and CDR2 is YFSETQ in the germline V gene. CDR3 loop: CASSLILAGSTDTQYF. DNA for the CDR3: TGCGCCAGCAGCTTGATTTTAGCGGGGAGCACAGATACGCAGTATTTT. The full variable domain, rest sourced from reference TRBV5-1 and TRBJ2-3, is KAGVTQTPRYLIKTRGQQVTLSCSPISGHRSVSWYQQTPGQGLQFLFEYFSETQRNKGNFPGRFSGRQFSNSRSEMNVSTLELGDSALYLCASSLILAGSTDTQYFGPGTRLTVL.

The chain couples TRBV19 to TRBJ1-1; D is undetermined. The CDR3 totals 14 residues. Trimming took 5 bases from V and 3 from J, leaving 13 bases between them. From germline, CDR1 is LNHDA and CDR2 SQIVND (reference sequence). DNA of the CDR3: TGTGCCAGTAGTCCTGGTAACGGGTACACTGAAGCTTTCTTT. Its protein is CASSPGNGYTEAFF.

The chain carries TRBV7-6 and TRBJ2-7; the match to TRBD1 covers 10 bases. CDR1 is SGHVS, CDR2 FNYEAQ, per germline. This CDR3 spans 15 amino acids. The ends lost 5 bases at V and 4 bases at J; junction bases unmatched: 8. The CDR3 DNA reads TGTGCCAGCAGCACCTCGACAGGGGGCTCTTACGAGCAGTACTTC. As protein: CASSTSTGGSYEQYF.

CDR3 bases: TGTGCCATCAGTGACGGGGACACAGATACGCAGTATTTT. Translating it yields CAISDGDTDTQYF. The chain uses TRBV10-3 and TRBJ2-3, with D perhaps TRBD2 (5 bases). In germline, CDR1 is ENHRY, CDR2 SYGVKD. The CDR3 has 13 amino acids. The ends were cut back, 3 bases at V and 2 bases at J, with 6 bases in the middle.

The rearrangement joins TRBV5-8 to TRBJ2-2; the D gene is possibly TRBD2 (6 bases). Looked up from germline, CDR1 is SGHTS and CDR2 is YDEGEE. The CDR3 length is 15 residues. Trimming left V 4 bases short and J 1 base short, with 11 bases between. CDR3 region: CASSRGLMNTGELFF. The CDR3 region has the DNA TGTGCCAGCAGCAGGGGACTGATGAACACCGGGGAGCTGTTTTTT.

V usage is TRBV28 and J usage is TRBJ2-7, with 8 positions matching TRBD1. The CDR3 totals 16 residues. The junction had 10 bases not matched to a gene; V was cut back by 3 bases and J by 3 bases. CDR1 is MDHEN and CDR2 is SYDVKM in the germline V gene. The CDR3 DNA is TGTGCCAGCAGTTTCGTTTTCGGACAGGGTATCTACGAGCAGTACTTC. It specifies CASSFVFGQGIYEQYF.

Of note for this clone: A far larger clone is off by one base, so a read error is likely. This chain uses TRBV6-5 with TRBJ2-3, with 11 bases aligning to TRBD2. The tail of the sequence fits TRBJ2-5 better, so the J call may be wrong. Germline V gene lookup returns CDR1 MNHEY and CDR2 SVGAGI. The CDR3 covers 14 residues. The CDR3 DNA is TGTGCCAGCAGGATAGCGGGAGGGGGAGAGACCCAGTACTTC. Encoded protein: CASRIAGGGETQYF.

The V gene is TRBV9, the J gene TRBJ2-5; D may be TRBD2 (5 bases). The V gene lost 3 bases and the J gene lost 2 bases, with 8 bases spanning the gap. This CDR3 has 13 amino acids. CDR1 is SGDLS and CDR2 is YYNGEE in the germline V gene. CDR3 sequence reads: CASSARGQETQYF. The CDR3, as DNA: TGTGCCAGCAGCGCCCGGGGACAAGAGACCCAGTACTTC.

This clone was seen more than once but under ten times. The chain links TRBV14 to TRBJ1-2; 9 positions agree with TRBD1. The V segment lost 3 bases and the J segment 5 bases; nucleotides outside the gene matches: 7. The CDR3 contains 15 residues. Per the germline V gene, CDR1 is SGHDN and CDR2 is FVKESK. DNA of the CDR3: TGTGCCAGCAGCCAGCCCGGGACAGGGACATATGGCTACACCTTC. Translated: CASSQPGTGTYGYTF.

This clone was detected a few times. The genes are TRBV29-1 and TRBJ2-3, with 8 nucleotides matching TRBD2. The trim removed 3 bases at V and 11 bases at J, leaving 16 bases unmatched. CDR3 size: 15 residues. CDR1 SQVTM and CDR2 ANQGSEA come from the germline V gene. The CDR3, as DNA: TGCAGCGTTGAGGGGAGCGGGGGCAAGTGGGGGGAGCAGTATTTT. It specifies CSVEGSGGKWGEQYF.

CDR3 coding DNA: TGTGCCAGCAGCGTTAGCCTCGATGAGCAGTTCTTC. This codes for CASSVSLDEQFF. The gene calls are TRBV16 and TRBJ2-1; no definite D call. This CDR3 is built from 12 residues. Germline V gives CDR1 KGHSY, CDR2 FQNENV. V was clipped by 5 bases and J by 8 bases, with 10 bases between them.

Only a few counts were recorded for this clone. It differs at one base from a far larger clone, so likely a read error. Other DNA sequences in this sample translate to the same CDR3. DNA for the CDR3: TGCAGCGTCGTGAAAGGGGACAGGGGGCTGTCAGATACGCAGTATTTC. Residues: CSVVKGDRGLSDTQYF. The chain is built from TRBV29-1 and TRBJ2-3; TRBD1 agrees at 12 bases. Germline-derived CDR1 and CDR2 are SQVTM and ANQGSEA. CDR3 length equals 16 residues.

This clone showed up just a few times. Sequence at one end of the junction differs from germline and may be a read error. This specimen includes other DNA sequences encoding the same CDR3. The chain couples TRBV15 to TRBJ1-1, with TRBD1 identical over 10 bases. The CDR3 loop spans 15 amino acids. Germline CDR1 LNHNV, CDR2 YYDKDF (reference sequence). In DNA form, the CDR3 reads TGTGCCACCAGCAGCGACAGGGGGCCGTACACTGAGGCTTTCTTT. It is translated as CATSSDRGPYTEAFF.

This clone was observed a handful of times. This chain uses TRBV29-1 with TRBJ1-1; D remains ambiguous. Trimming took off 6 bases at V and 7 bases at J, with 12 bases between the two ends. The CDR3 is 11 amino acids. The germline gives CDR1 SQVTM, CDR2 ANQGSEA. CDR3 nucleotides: TGCAGCGTAGTACAGCTGTTTGAAGCTTTCTTT. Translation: CSVVQLFEAFF.

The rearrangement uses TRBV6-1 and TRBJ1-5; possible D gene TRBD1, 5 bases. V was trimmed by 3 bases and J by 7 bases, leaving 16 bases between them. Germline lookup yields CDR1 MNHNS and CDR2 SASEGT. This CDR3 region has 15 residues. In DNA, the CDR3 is TGTGCCAGCAGTGACACCGGGGGGGTGAGGCAGCCCCAGCATTTT. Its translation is CASSDTGGVRQPQHF.

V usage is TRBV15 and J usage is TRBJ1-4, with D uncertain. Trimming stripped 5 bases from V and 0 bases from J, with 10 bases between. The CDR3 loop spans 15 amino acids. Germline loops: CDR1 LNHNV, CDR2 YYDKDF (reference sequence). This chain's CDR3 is CATSSLGATNEKLFF. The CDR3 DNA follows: TGTGCCACCAGCTCCCTCGGGGCAACTAATGAAAAACTGTTTTTT.

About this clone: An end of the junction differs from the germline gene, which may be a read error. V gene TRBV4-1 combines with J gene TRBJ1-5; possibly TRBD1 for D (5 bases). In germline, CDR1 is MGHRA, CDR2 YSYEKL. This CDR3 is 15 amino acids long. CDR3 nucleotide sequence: TGCGCCAGCAGCCAAGAACCAGGGCAAAATCAGCCCCAGAATTTT. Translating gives CASSQEPGQNQPQNF.

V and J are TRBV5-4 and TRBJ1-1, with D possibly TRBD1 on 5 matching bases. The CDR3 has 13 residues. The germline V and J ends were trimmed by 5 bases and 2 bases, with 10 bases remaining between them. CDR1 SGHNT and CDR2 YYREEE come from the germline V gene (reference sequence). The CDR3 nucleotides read TGTGCCAGCAGTTCGGACATTAACACTGAAGCTTTCTTT. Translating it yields CASSSDINTEAFF.

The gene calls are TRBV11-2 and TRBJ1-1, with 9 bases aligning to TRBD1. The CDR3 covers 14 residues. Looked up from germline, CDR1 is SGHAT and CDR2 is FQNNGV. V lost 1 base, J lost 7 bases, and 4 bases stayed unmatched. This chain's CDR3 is CASSLVGTGFEAFF. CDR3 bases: TGTGCCAGCAGCTTAGTCGGGACAGGGTTTGAAGCTTTCTTT.

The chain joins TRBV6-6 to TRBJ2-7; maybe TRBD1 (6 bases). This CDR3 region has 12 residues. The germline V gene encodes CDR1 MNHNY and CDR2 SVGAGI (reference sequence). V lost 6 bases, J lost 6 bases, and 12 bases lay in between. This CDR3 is CASRHRAREQYF. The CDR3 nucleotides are TGTGCCAGCAGACACAGGGCTCGCGAGCAGTACTTC.

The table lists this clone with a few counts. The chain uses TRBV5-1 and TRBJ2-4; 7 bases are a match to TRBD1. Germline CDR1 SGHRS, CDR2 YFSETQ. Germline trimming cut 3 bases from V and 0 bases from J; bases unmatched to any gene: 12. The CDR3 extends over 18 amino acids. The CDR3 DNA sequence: TGCGCCAGCAGCTCAGGGACAGAGAAATTAATAGCCAAAAACATTCAGTACTTC. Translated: CASSSGTEKLIAKNIQYF.

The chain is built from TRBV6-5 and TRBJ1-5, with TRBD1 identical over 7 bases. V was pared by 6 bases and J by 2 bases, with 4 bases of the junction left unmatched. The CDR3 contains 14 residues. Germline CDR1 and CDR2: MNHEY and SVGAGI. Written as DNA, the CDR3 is TGTGCCAGCAGCCGGGACAGACGCAATCAGCCCCAGCATTTT. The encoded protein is CASSRDRRNQPQHF.

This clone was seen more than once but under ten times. This CDR3 is CASSLTGFTWNTEAFF. CDR3 nucleotide sequence: TGCGCCAGCAGCTTGACAGGGTTCACCTGGAACACTGAAGCTTTCTTT. This rearrangement joins TRBV5-1 to TRBJ1-1; perhaps TRBD1 as D (6 bases). Trimming cost V 1 base and J 1 base, with 14 bases left between them. This CDR3 is built from 16 residues. Germline loops: CDR1 SGHRS, CDR2 YFSETQ.

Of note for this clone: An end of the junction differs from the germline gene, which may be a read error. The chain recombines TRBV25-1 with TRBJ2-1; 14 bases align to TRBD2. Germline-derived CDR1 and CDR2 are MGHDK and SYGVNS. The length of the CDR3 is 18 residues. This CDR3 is CASSAGLAGGPGGNGQFF. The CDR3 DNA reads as TGTGCCAGCAGTGCCGGACTAGCGGGGGGACCGGGTGGGAATGGGCAGTTCTTC.

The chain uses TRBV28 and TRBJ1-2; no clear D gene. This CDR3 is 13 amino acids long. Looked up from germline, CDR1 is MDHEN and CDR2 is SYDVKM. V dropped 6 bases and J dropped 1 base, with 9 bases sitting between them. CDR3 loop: CASRLSYNYGYTF. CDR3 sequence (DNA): TGTGCCAGCAGACTGTCTTATAACTATGGCTACACCTTC.

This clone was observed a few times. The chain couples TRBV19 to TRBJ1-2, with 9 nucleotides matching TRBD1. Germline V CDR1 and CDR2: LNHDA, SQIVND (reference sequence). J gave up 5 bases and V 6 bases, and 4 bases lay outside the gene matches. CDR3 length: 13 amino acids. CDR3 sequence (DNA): TGTGCCAGTAGCTACGGACAGGGGTATGGCTACACCTTC. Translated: CASSYGQGYGYTF.